The 26 T cell receptor beta chains presented below share a single source sample, sequenced in a study of blood T cell repertoires in COVID-19. Data came from immunoSEQ multiplex PCR; TCRdb stores just in-frame clones and leaves some out. The sample holds 62,000 or so clones, about 86% seen once. Sample: peripheral blood. Receptor source: an older woman with acute or convalescent COVID-19.

This chain connects TRBV7-9 to TRBJ1-2; the D gene is possibly TRBD1 (6 bases). Germline CDR1 reads SEHNR; CDR2 reads FQNEAQ (reference sequence). This CDR3 comprises 13 residues. V dropped 5 bases and J dropped 4 bases, with 11 bases sitting between them. The CDR3 DNA follows: TGTGCCAGCAGCCCCTGGACAGTCTATGGCTACACCTTC. Translating it yields CASSPWTVYGYTF.

This clone has just a few counts. V and J are TRBV29-1 and TRBJ1-2; the match to TRBD1 covers 7 bases. Germline CDR1 reads SQVTM; CDR2 reads ANQGSEA. J lost 7 bases, V lost 2 bases, and 10 bases had no gene match. The length of the CDR3 is 14 residues. The CDR3 nucleotides read TGCAGCGTTGAAAAAGGGACCCACAGGGGTGGCTACACCTTC. It codes for CSVEKGTHRGGYTF.

The rearrangement uses TRBV28 and TRBJ2-7, with D unclear. The CDR3 loop spans 12 amino acids. Trimming took off 8 bases at V and 2 bases at J, with 10 bases between the two ends. Per the germline V gene, CDR1 is MDHEN and CDR2 is SYDVKM. The CDR3 sequence is CASESTAYEQYF. In nucleotides, the CDR3 is TGTGCCAGCGAAAGTACAGCCTACGAGCAGTACTTC.

This chain links TRBV2 with TRBJ1-5, with D tentatively TRBD1 (5 bases). CDR3 length: 13 amino acids. V gave up 6 bases and J gave up 6 bases, with 12 bases separating them. The germline V gene encodes CDR1 SNHLY and CDR2 FYNNEI. In DNA form, the CDR3 reads TGTGCCAGCAGGGGGGAGGGGATTCAGCCCCAGCATTTT. It specifies CASRGEGIQPQHF.

The V and J genes are TRBV28 and TRBJ1-6, with D possibly TRBD1 on 5 matching bases. The CDR3 is 15 amino acids. Trimming removed 6 bases at V and 9 bases at J, with 18 bases between. The germline gives CDR1 MDHEN, CDR2 SYDVKM. The chain's CDR3 is CASSGVSGLGSPLHF. The CDR3 DNA reads TGTGCCAGCAGCGGAGTATCAGGGTTAGGTTCACCCCTCCACTTT.

J is TRBJ1-1 and V is TRBV6-6; the match to TRBD1 covers 7 bases. Germline lookup yields CDR1 MNHNY and CDR2 SVGAGI (reference sequence). The CDR3 has 15 residues. V lost 6 bases and J lost 1; bases outside the gene matches: 8. The CDR3 nucleotides read TGTGCCAGCAGCACCCCGGGACAGAAGAACACTGAAGCTTTCTTT. Amino acid sequence: CASSTPGQKNTEAFF.

This CDR3 is CASTNRDDQPQHF. CDR3 in DNA: TGTGCCAGTACTAACAGGGACGATCAGCCCCAGCATTTT. V is TRBV19 and J is TRBJ1-5; perhaps TRBD1 as D (6 bases). CDR3 length equals 13 residues. Germline lookup yields CDR1 LNHDA and CDR2 SQIVND (reference sequence). V was cut by 7 bases and J by 5 bases, with 12 bases left in between.

This clone was detected only a few times. This chain links TRBV10-1 with TRBJ2-7; possibly TRBD2 for D (5 bases). The CDR3 contains 13 residues. V was pared by 7 bases and J by 1 base, with 11 bases between. Germline loops: CDR1 WNHNN, CDR2 SYGVQD (reference sequence). In nucleotides, the CDR3 is TGCGCCAGCATCCGACCGGGGTCCTACGAGCAGTACTTC. Its translation is CASIRPGSYEQYF.

The chain joins TRBV18 to TRBJ2-7; D remains unclear. There are 13 residues in the CDR3. V lost 3 bases and J 4 bases, leaving 10 bases between the germline ends. Germline CDR1 reads KGHSH; CDR2 reads LQKENI. The CDR3 reads CASSPRQDYEQYF. The CDR3 nucleotides are TGTGCCAGCTCACCTAGGCAGGATTACGAGCAGTACTTC.

CDR3 coding DNA: TGCAGTGCTAGTCTGGACAGGGACACCATATATTTT. It yields the protein CSASLDRDTIYF. The V and J genes are TRBV20-1 and TRBJ1-3; 8 positions match TRBD1. This CDR3 contains 12 residues. Germline-derived CDR1 and CDR2 are DFQATT and SNEGSKA (reference sequence). Unmatched junction bases numbered 3, after V lost 3 bases and J lost 8 bases.

The chain combines TRBV27 with TRBJ1-6; 7 bases align to TRBD1. Looked up from germline, CDR1 is MNHEY and CDR2 is SMNVEV (reference sequence). The CDR3 is 17 residues long. Trimming took 0 bases from V and 6 from J; bases not matched to a gene: 8. The DNA for the CDR3 is TGTGCCAGCAGTTTATCTCGGTTGGGGGACAGTAATTCACCCCTCCACTTT. Translated, it gives CASSLSRLGDSNSPLHF.

The CDR3 protein is CATSDRGARSTGELFF. The CDR3 coding sequence is TGTGCCACCAGTGATCGGGGGGCCCGAAGCACCGGGGAGCTGTTTTTT. The J gene is TRBJ2-2, the V gene TRBV24-1; tentative D call: TRBD2 (7 bases). Looked up from germline, CDR1 is KGHDR and CDR2 is SFDVKD. V lost 3 bases, J lost 4 bases, and 14 bases lay in between. This CDR3 spans 16 amino acids.

This clone has a single count. The chain joins TRBV19 to TRBJ1-5, with D unresolved. The CDR3 length is 16 residues. Looked up from germline, CDR1 is LNHDA and CDR2 is SQIVND (reference sequence). The V gene lost 5 bases and the J gene lost 4 bases, with 18 bases spanning the gap. CDR3 loop: CASSPPPQLGNQPQHF. The CDR3 DNA reads TGTGCCAGTAGTCCCCCCCCTCAGCTCGGGAATCAGCCCCAGCATTTT. Variable domain in full (rest from reference TRBV19 and TRBJ1-5): DGGITQSPKYLFRKEGQNVTLSCEQNLNHDAMYWYRQDPGQGLRLIYYSQIVNDFQKGDIAEGYSVSREKKESFPLTVTSAQKNPTAFYLCASSPPPQLGNQPQHFGDGTRLSIL.

This chain links TRBV6-2 or TRBV6-3 with TRBJ2-4, with TRBD1 matching over 9 bases. CDR1 and CDR2 (germline): MNHEY, SVGEGT. The junction had 14 bases not matched to a gene; V was cut back by 2 bases and J by 0 bases. This CDR3 is 20 amino acids long. CDR3 loop: CASSYELGGTGLRAKNIQYF. In nucleotides, the CDR3 is TGTGCCAGCAGTTACGAGTTAGGCGGGACAGGGTTACGAGCCAAAAACATTCAGTACTTC.

The genes are TRBV24-1 and TRBJ2-2, with 10 bases identical to TRBD1. The CDR3 has 16 amino acids. From germline, CDR1 is KGHDR and CDR2 SFDVKD. J was trimmed by 4 bases and V by 5 bases; bases with no gene match: 6. In nucleotides, the CDR3 is TGTGCCACCAGTGTTGACAGGGGGCTATTCACCGGGGAGCTGTTTTTT. It encodes CATSVDRGLFTGELFF.

The V gene is TRBV6-6, the J gene TRBJ1-1; 7 bases are shared with TRBD1. With V trimmed by 5 bases and J by 4 bases, 10 bases remained unmatched. CDR3 length equals 15 residues. Germline V gene sequence: CDR1 MNHNY, CDR2 SVGAGI (reference sequence). The CDR3 loop reads CASSNRQGGITEAFF. Here the CDR3 DNA reads TGTGCCAGCAGTAACCGACAGGGCGGAATCACTGAAGCTTTCTTT.

The J gene is TRBJ1-5, the V gene TRBV5-1, with TRBD1 as a possible D gene (5 bases). The CDR3 has 15 residues. Germline CDR1 is SGHRS and CDR2 is YFSETQ. With 5 bases removed from V and 3 bases from J, the gap between germline ends came to 15 bases. CDR3: CASRLHDRPNQPQHF. CDR3 nucleotides: TGCGCCAGCAGGCTACATGACAGACCCAATCAGCCCCAGCATTTT.

The chain couples TRBV3-1 (or the pseudogene TRBV3-2) to TRBJ1-3; no clear D. Trimming removed 4 bases at V and 3 bases at J, with 7 bases between. Germline V gives CDR1 LGHDT, CDR2 YNNKEL (reference sequence). The CDR3 has 13 amino acids. The CDR3 DNA sequence: TGTGCCAGCAGCCCGAGGGTTGGAAACACCATATATTTT. It translates to CASSPRVGNTIYF.

V usage is TRBV24-1 and J usage is TRBJ1-2; no clear D gene. The CDR3 length is 13 residues. Germline lookup yields CDR1 KGHDR and CDR2 SFDVKD. V was pared by 4 bases and J by 6 bases, with 11 bases between. Here the CDR3 DNA reads TGTGCCACCAGTGACCCGACTAGGGATGGCTACACCTTC. It yields the protein CATSDPTRDGYTF.

The V and J genes are TRBV4-1 and TRBJ1-5; 10 bases map to TRBD1. The trim removed 1 base at V and 7 bases at J, leaving 10 bases unmatched. The CDR3 sequence is 17 residues long. Germline V gene data show CDR1 as MGHRA and CDR2 as YSYEKL. CDR3 region: CASSQVGGQGIVQPQHF. DNA of the CDR3: TGCGCCAGCAGCCAAGTGGGGGGACAGGGGATCGTCCAGCCCCAGCATTTT.

The V gene is TRBV11-2, the J gene TRBJ2-3; D is perhaps TRBD2 (6 bases). V was trimmed by 3 bases and J by 9 bases, leaving 10 bases between them. CDR3 size: 12 residues. Germline V gene lookup returns CDR1 SGHAT and CDR2 FQNNGV. The CDR3 region is CASSLGEVTQYF. Here the CDR3 DNA reads TGTGCCAGCAGCTTGGGGGAGGTGACGCAGTATTTT.

The V gene is TRBV5-4, the J gene TRBJ1-2, with D perhaps matching TRBD1 (6 bases). V lost 4 bases, J lost 1 base, and 8 bases lay in between. This CDR3 has 13 amino acids. Germline V gene data show CDR1 as SGHNT and CDR2 as YYREEE (reference sequence). Here the CDR3 reads CASSTRGNYGYTF. In DNA form, the CDR3 reads TGTGCCAGCAGCACCAGGGGTAACTATGGCTACACCTTC.

This clone showed up just once. The chain carries TRBV2 and TRBJ2-1; 12 positions match TRBD2. CDR3 length: 14 residues. V was clipped by 6 bases and J by 6 bases; unmatched bases: 3. CDR1 and CDR2 (germline): SNHLY, FYNNEI. CDR3 in DNA: TGTGCCAGCAGGCCTAGCGGGGGGGCCAATGAGCAGTTCTTC. Protein product: CASRPSGGANEQFF.

V and J are TRBV2 and TRBJ2-3; 9 positions agree with TRBD2. From germline, CDR1 is SNHLY and CDR2 FYNNEI. V shed 5 bases, J shed 2 bases, and the junction held 5 bases outside the gene matches. This CDR3 has 15 amino acids. CDR3 in amino acids: CASSWTSELTDTQYF. The DNA for the CDR3 is TGTGCCAGCAGTTGGACTAGCGAACTCACAGATACGCAGTATTTT.

This CDR3 is CASSQDRAGGEKLFF. The CDR3 DNA follows: TGTGCCAGCAGCCAAGATAGGGCAGGGGGTGAAAAACTGTTTTTT. The V gene is TRBV4-2, the J gene TRBJ1-4; 7 bases align to TRBD1. CDR3 length: 15 amino acids. J lost 7 bases, V lost 0 bases, and 5 bases had no gene match. Germline V lookup: CDR1 LGHNA, CDR2 YNFKEQ.

The chain joins TRBV28 to TRBJ1-5; 10 bases line up with TRBD1. Germline CDR1 MDHEN, CDR2 SYDVKM. V dropped 3 bases and J dropped 9; count of bases not matched to a gene: 8. CDR3 size: 15 residues. CDR3: CASSFRQGAQRPQHF. The DNA of the CDR3 is TGTGCCAGCAGTTTTCGACAGGGGGCTCAGCGGCCCCAGCATTTT.